This section outlines one TCR beta chain sequence together with its context. Its antigen target is currently unknown. No base quality information exists; no much larger clone differs at one position. Trimming removed 5 bases from V and 2 bases from J; the gene matches leave 5 bases unexplained. Including cysteine and phenylalanine, the CDR3 has 15 amino acids. Only CDR3 DNA is held: 45 bases, read in frame from base 1. The germline V gene (reference sequence) specifies GTSNPN as CDR1 and SVGIG as CDR2. TCRbeta CDR3 regions were amplified from genomic DNA by means of the immunoSEQ Assay, a bias-controlled multiplex PCR. Processing in the source paper ran as follows. The number of nucleated cells in each sample was estimated by amplification of reference gene primers within the assay. To quantify the absolute abundance of each unique TCRbeta CDR3 rearrangement, sequence reads were collapsed and filtered. Productive Simpson clonality was computed per sample as the square root of Simpson's diversity index over productive rearrangements. TCRdb took this table from immuneACCESS and kept in-frame rearrangements with V and J called. Such tables lack part of the clones; where checked against another copy, unresolved V genes explain under half of the gap, and the rest is unexplained. D and trimming were read from the DNA, whereas the V and J calls and clone size are those reported in that table. For this sample there are about 73,000 clones; approximately 88% appear just once. The leading ten clones occupy over 2% of the sample.

The source of the sample is a study of blood T cell repertoires in COVID-19 (dated by TCRdb to between 2020 and 2021). Study-level background: Collaborator samples came from the United States, Italy and Spain and covered acute and convalescent phases of COVID-19. The prospective study material was composed of cDNA or gDNA derived from T cells, B-cell-depleted T cells, or PBMCs. Subjects who had been exposed to COVID-19, were actively infected with it, or had recovered from it provided the deeply sampled blood TCRbeta repertoires that made up the dataset. A freely available public database, intended as a resource for researchers studying the immune response to SARS-CoV-2, is where the repertoires were released. The samples were drawn from the first 160 participants of the ongoing ImmuneRACE study and from 1,254 subjects provided by 6 global collaborators. The sample metadata nearly always contained a de-identified subject ID, COVID-19 status, age in years and sex. HLA class I and class II types, where available, came from metadata supplied by the sample provider rather than from assay-based typing. The study at large found these results: How much clinical and demographic metadata was included differed by source and by participant, and the metadata was provided uncurated.

The collaborating institutions used their own protocols to collect whole blood in K2EDTA tubes. Collaborator samples were shipped for TCRbeta analysis as frozen whole blood, isolated PBMCs, or DNA extracted from either sample type. This TCR derives from a man aged 80 or over with active or convalescent COVID-19. The chain was built from TRBV30 and TRBJ2-3; 12 bases in the junction line up with TRBD2. The sequencing input was peripheral blood. This receptor has the CDR3 CAWGGLAGPTDTQYF. The base sequence is TGTGCCTGGGGCGGACTAGCGGGGCCCACAGATACGCAGTATTTT.